The rows below give T cell receptor beta chains drawn from one sample of a study of tumor-infiltrating lymphocytes in primary liver carcinoma. A single record per CDR3 protein comes from TCRdb applying MiXCR to the multiplex PCR reads. The data contain about 48,000 distinct CDR3 sequences, 60% to 75% of them singletons. Sequenced material: liver tumor tissue from sampling region 3. The receptor set was obtained from a man between 40 and 49 years old with primary liver carcinoma and hepatitis B virus infection. The CDR3 runs from the conserved cysteine through the conserved F or W. D genes are given only for firm matches. Clone size is stated in some rows and not others, as once, few, many or a class when expanded.

clone size | J gene | V gene | D gene | CDR3 DNA | CDR3 protein
few | TRBJ2-1 | TRBV29-1 | NA | TGCAGCGTTCCTACACCTTACAATGAGCAGTTCTTC | CSVPTPYNEQFF
NA | TRBJ2-7 | TRBV6-6 | NA | TGTGGCAGCAGACCTAGGACCCAGGCCCGGGAGCGGTACTTT | CGSRPRTQARERYF
NA | TRBJ1-2 | TRBV29-1 | NA | TGCAGCGTTGAAGGGATCCCGCAGGGGAGACCTAACTATGGCTACATCTTC | CSVEGIPQGRPNYGYIF
NA | TRBJ2-1 | TRBV7-2 | NA | TGTACCAGCAGCTTAGAACTCGGCAATGAGCAGTTCTTC | CTSSLELGNEQFF
NA | TRBJ2-1 | TRBV4-1 | NA | TGCGCCATCAGCCCACCTCTCAGGCCCTACAATGAGCAGTTATTC | CAISPPLRPYNEQLF
NA | TRBJ1-2 | TRBV29-1 | NA | TGCAGCATTCAAAGACAGAGCTATGGCTACACCTTC | CSIQRQSYGYTF
NA | TRBJ2-1 | TRBV29-1 | NA | TGCAGCGTGGGGCCTCATTCCAGCTCCTACGATGAGCGGTTCTTC | CSVGPHSSSYDERFF
few | TRBJ2-2 | TRBV6-5 | NA | TGTGCCAGCAGTTTAACACCGAAGACCGGGGAACTGTTTTTT | CASSLTPKTGELFF
once | TRBJ2-6 | TRBV10-3 | TRBD1 | TGTGCCATGATAGGACAGGGGGCTAGAGGGGTCAACGTCCTGACTTTC | CAMIGQGARGVNVLTF
NA | TRBJ2-3 | TRBV6-1 | NA | TGTGTCAGCAGTGAACGGGGTCTTAGCAATCAGCCCCAGTATTTT | CVSSERGLSNQPQYF
NA | TRBJ2-5 | TRBV7-2 | NA | TGCGTCAGCAACCCTTTCAGGGTGGAAGAGACCCAGTACTTC | CVSNPFRVEETQYF
once | TRBJ2-1 | TRBV4-2 | TRBD1 | TGTGACAGCAGCCAATATGGGACAGGGGACAGTGAGCAGTTCTTC | CDSSQYGTGDSEQFF
NA | TRBJ2-7 | TRBV10-1 | TRBD2 | TGCGCCAGCGGTAAGTTGGGACTAGCAGGAGCGGTGGAGCAGTACTTC | CASGKLGLAGAVEQYF
NA | TRBJ2-1 | TRBV29-1 | TRBD2 | TGCAGTACTTCGCGGGCGGGAGGGCCGAATGAGCAGTTCTTC | CSTSRAGGPNEQFF
NA | TRBJ2-7 | TRBV6-5 | TRBD1 | TGTGCCAGCAGTTACTCGTACGACAGGACAGGGGCATTCCCTCAGTACTTC | CASSYSYDRTGAFPQYF
NA | TRBJ1-1 | TRBV6-5 | NA | TGTGCCAGCAGTTCCCCTTGGGCAATAGGAGCTTTCTTT | CASSSPWAIGAFF
NA | TRBJ2-7 | TRBV14 | TRBD2 | TGTGCCAGCAGCCAATATAGCGGGCTTACCTCCGAGCAGTACTTC | CASSQYSGLTSEQYF
NA | TRBJ2-3 | TRBV29-1 | NA | TGCAGCGTGCTCCCTAGCATGGATACGCAGTATTTT | CSVLPSMDTQYF
few | TRBJ2-3 | TRBV11-2 | NA | TGTGCCAGCGGCTTATCCAGGGGTTCAGATAAGCAGTATTTT | CASGLSRGSDKQYF
NA | TRBJ2-1 | TRBV6-5 | NA | TGTGCCAGCAGTCCTACTAGTAGGAGAAATGACAATGAGCAGTTCTTC | CASSPTSRRNDNEQFF
NA | TRBJ1-2 | TRBV11-2 | NA | TGTGCCAGCAGCTTAGAGGGGAACGATGGCTACGTCTTC | CASSLEGNDGYVF
medium-sized | TRBJ2-7 | TRBV28 | NA | TGTGCCAGCAGCCCGCGAGGGTACGAGCAGTACTTC | CASSPRGYEQYF
few | TRBJ2-3 | TRBV29-1 | TRBD2 | TGCAGCGTTTTCGGACTAGCGTACAGATCTTGCACAGATACGCAGTATTTT | CSVFGLAYRSCTDTQYF
NA | TRBJ2-1 | TRBV29-1 | NA | TGCAGCGTTGAAGATCCCGGGAGCGCCTACAACAAGCAGTTCTTC | CSVEDPGSAYNKQFF
NA | TRBJ1-4 | TRBV4-2 | NA | TGTGCCAGCAGCCAAGGCCAGGGGTTCAGTGAAAAACTGTTTTTT | CASSQGQGFSEKLFF
many | TRBJ2-1 | TRBV7-9 | NA | TGTGCCAGCAGCCCCCGGGGGACGAGGGGCAATGAGCAGTTCTTC | CASSPRGTRGNEQFF
NA | TRBJ2-5 | TRBV28 | NA | TGTGCCAGCAGTTTCATATCTTGGGAGACCCAGTATTTC | CASSFISWETQYF
many | TRBJ2-7 | TRBV28 | TRBD1 | TGTGCCAGCAGTGCTCCCGGGACAGGGCTCTCCTACGAGCAGTACTTC | CASSAPGTGLSYEQYF
NA | TRBJ2-1 | TRBV10-1 | NA | TGCGCCAGCAGTGGGAGGCGGGGTTACTACAATGAGCAGTTCTTC | CASSGRRGYYNEQFF
NA | TRBJ2-1 | TRBV6-1 | NA | TGTGCTAGCACCGGGATTAGCGGTTACACTGAGCAGTTCTTC | CASTGISGYTEQFF
NA | TRBJ2-7 | TRBV18 | NA | TGTGCCAGCTCACCACCGAACAGATTGACGCCGTACTTC | CASSPPNRLTPYF
NA | TRBJ1-1 | TRBV12-3/TRBV12-4 | NA | TGTGTCAGCAGTAAAGCGGACAGTCTTAACAATGAAGCTTTCTTT | CVSSKADSLNNEAFF
NA | TRBJ2-1 | TRBV6-6 | NA | TGTGCCAGCAGAGGGCCCGGATTAGCGTGGTATGATCAGTTCTTC | CASRGPGLAWYDQFF
many | TRBJ1-2 | TRBV6-2/TRBV6-3 | NA | TGTGCCAGCAGTCGTACTCAGGAGTCTGGTGGCTACACCTTC | CASSRTQESGGYTF
few | TRBJ2-3 | TRBV2 | TRBD2 | TGTGCCAGTAGCGGGACTAGCGGGAGAGGGGGCACAGATACGCAGTATTTT | CASSGTSGRGGTDTQYF
few | TRBJ2-1 | TRBV29-1 | NA | TGCAGCGTTGAAGATAGAAGTGGGAGACTGGATGAGCAGTTCTTC | CSVEDRSGRLDEQFF
NA | TRBJ2-2 | TRBV11-1 | TRBD2 | TGTGCCAGCAGCTTAGAAGCTGCGGCAGGGACTAGTACCGGTGAGCTATTTTTT | CASSLEAAAGTSTGELFF
many | TRBJ1-1 | TRBV12-3/TRBV12-4 | NA | TGTGCCAGCAGTAAAGCGGACAGTCTTAACACTGAAGCTTTCTTT | CASSKADSLNTEAFF
NA | TRBJ2-7 | TRBV5-1 | TRBD2 | TGCGCCAGCAGCGTAGCGGGAGGGCGATACGAGCAGTATTTC | CASSVAGGRYEQYF
many | TRBJ2-5 | TRBV28 | NA | TGTGCCAGCAGCTCCGGGCCTCTCGGGGAGACCCAGTACTTC | CASSSGPLGETQYF